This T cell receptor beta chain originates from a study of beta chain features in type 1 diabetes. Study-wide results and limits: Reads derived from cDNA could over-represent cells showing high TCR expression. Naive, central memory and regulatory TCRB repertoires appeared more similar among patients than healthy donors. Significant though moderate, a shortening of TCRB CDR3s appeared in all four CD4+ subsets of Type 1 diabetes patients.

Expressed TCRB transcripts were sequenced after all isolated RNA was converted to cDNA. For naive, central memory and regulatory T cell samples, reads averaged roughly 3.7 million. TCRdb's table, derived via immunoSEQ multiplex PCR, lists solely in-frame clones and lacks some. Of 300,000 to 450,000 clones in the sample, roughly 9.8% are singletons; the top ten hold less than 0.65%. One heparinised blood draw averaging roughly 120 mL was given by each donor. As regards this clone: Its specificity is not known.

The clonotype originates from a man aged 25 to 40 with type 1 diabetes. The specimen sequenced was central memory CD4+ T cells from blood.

The CDR3 region has the DNA TGTGCCAGTAGTATCGTAATCCCGGCTAGCGGTTACAGCTCCTACAATGAGCAGTTCTTC. As protein: CASSIVIPASGYSSYNEQFF. This chain joins TRBV19 and TRBJ2-1; 7 nucleotides match TRBD2. The CDR3 runs to 20 residues. The germline V gene encodes CDR1 LNHDA and CDR2 SQIVND (reference sequence). With V trimmed by 3 bases and J by 0 bases, 17 bases remained unmatched.